The rows below give T cell receptor beta chains drawn from one sample of a study of cytomegalovirus exposure and HLA in healthy donors. TCRdb's table, derived via immunoSEQ multiplex PCR, lists solely in-frame clones and lacks some. The table includes 150,000 or so clones, roughly 80% detected once. Sequencing input: PBMCs. The source is a man younger than 45 in good health and CMV-seropositive. The CDR3 runs from the conserved cysteine through the conserved F or W. D genes are given only for firm matches. Clone size is given for some rows only: seen once, a few or many times, or a class if the clone is expanded.

V	length	D	size	J	DNA	CDR3
TRBV6-5	13	NA	NA	TRBJ1-2	TGTGCCAGCACCGAGGGTCCATTCCGGGGCTACACCTTC	CASTEGPFRGYTF
TRBV7-8	14	TRBD2	few	TRBJ2-3	TGTGCCAGCAGCTTAACAGGGACTAGTGGGACGCAGTATTTT	CASSLTGTSGTQYF
TRBV28	16	TRBD1	NA	TRBJ2-4	TGTGCCAGCAGTTTTGGGACAGGGAACGCCAAAAACATTCAGTACTTC	CASSFGTGNAKNIQYF
TRBV10-3	15	NA	NA	TRBJ1-1	TGTGCCATCAGTGAGTCCCTAGGGGAAGGCACTGAAGCTTTCTTT	CAISESLGEGTEAFF
TRBV7-3	13	NA	once	TRBJ1-1	TGTGCCAGTGCGGGGCAGCCGAACACTGAAGCTTTCTTT	CASAGQPNTEAFF
TRBV5-1	16	TRBD2	NA	TRBJ2-7	TGCGCCAGCAGCTTGGCCGGGGGGTCCCTTACCTACGAGCAGTACTTC	CASSLAGGSLTYEQYF
TRBV28	14	NA	NA	TRBJ2-2	TGTGCCAGCAGTTTATCAAGGGAGGCCGGGGAGCTGTTTTTT	CASSLSREAGELFF
TRBV9	16	TRBD1	NA	TRBJ1-1	TGTGCCAGCAGCGACCATCAGGGGGCTCTTACCACTGAAGCTTTCTTT	CASSDHQGALTTEAFF
TRBV19	15	TRBD2	once	TRBJ2-7	TGTGCCAGTTCTAGAATACCCGGGGAGGGCTACGAGCAGTACTTC	CASSRIPGEGYEQYF
TRBV2	13	NA	NA	TRBJ2-3	TGTGCCAGCGGGGGACAACACTTGGATACGCAGTATTTT	CASGGQHLDTQYF
TRBV15	15	NA	NA	TRBJ1-2	TGTGCCACCAGCGATGATACAGCCCAAGGAAATGGCTACACCTTC	CATSDDTAQGNGYTF
TRBV19	15	TRBD1	NA	TRBJ2-7	TGTGCCAGTAGTACAGCCCCGGGACAGGGTTACGAGCAGTACTTC	CASSTAPGQGYEQYF
TRBV6-1	13	TRBD1	NA	TRBJ1-5	TGTGCCAGCGAGGAGGACAGGAATCAGCCCCAGCATTTT	CASEEDRNQPQHF
TRBV4-1	16	TRBD1	NA	TRBJ2-7	TGCGCCAGCAGCCAAGATAAGGACAGGGTGAGACACGAGCAGTACTTC	CASSQDKDRVRHEQYF
TRBV11-2	16	TRBD1	NA	TRBJ2-6	TGTGCCAGCAGCAAACGCACAGGGGTAGGGGCCAACGTCCTGACTTTC	CASSKRTGVGANVLTF
TRBV5-4	14	NA	NA	TRBJ2-7	TGTGCCAGCAGCTTAGGTAGCCTCACTTACGAGCAGTACTTC	CASSLGSLTYEQYF
TRBV28	14	NA	NA	TRBJ2-5	TGTGCCAGCAGTTTCGCCAGTAATGAAGAGACCCAGTACTTC	CASSFASNEETQYF
TRBV4-2	15	TRBD2	few	TRBJ2-7	TGTGCCAGCAGCCAAAGACTAGCGCTGCCTTCGGAGCAGTACTTC	CASSQRLALPSEQYF
TRBV19	14	NA	few	TRBJ1-2	TGTGCCAGTAGGCATGGAGGGGAGAGAAATGGCTACACCTTC	CASRHGGERNGYTF
TRBV28	14	NA	NA	TRBJ2-7	TGTGCCAGCAGTTTACAGGGTTACAGCTACGAGCAGTACTTC	CASSLQGYSYEQYF
TRBV6-5	15	TRBD1	NA	TRBJ1-4	TGTGCCAGCAGTCGGGGGCGGGACAGGGGTGAAAAACTGTTTTTT	CASSRGRDRGEKLFF
TRBV7-3	13	NA	few	TRBJ2-5	TGTGCCAGCAGCTTAACGTTACGCGATGCCCAGTACTTC	CASSLTLRDAQYF
TRBV7-9	13	NA	NA	TRBJ1-1	TGTGCCAGCAGCCGACAGGTGAACACTGAAGCTTTCTTT	CASSRQVNTEAFF
TRBV4-1	14	NA	NA	TRBJ2-7	TGCGCCAGCAGCCAAGATTCAGGGTACTACGAGCAGTACTTC	CASSQDSGYYEQYF
TRBV7-2	13	TRBD1	once	TRBJ1-2	TGTGCCAGCAGCCCAAGGACAGGGGACGGCTACACCTTC	CASSPRTGDGYTF
TRBV28	15	TRBD2	NA	TRBJ2-7	TGTGCCAGCAGTCCTTCTAGCGGGAGGGCCTACGAGCAGTACTTC	CASSPSSGRAYEQYF
TRBV13	18	TRBD1	few	TRBJ1-2	TGTGCCAGCAGTTCAGCCGGGACAGGGTCCTTCAGTGCTAGGGGCTACACCTTC	CASSSAGTGSFSARGYTF
TRBV27	15	NA	NA	TRBJ2-1	TGTGCCAGCAGTATCCCCGGCCGGGGGTTCAATGAGCAGTTCTTC	CASSIPGRGFNEQFF
TRBV29-1	15	NA	NA	TRBJ2-1	TGCAGCGTTTTGGGACACCAGAGCTCCTACAATGAGCAGTTCTTC	CSVLGHQSSYNEQFF
TRBV11-1	15	TRBD2	once	TRBJ2-3	TGTGCCAGTTCGGGACTAGCGGGAGTCACAGATACGCAGTATTTT	CASSGLAGVTDTQYF
TRBV5-1	16	TRBD2	NA	TRBJ2-2	TGCGCCAGCAGCTTGGGCACTAGCGGGAGTACCGGGGAGCTGTTTTTT	CASSLGTSGSTGELFF